This paragraph reports one T cell receptor (beta chain). Data came from immunoSEQ multiplex PCR; TCRdb stores just in-frame clones and leaves some out. The table has more than 70,000 clones, 75% to 90% seen once. The data were taken from a study of blood T cell repertoires in COVID-19. Germline-derived CDR1 and CDR2 are SGDLS and YYNGEE. Trimming left V 3 bases short and J 4 bases short, with 11 bases between. The CDR3 loop spans 14 amino acids. The sequence came from a man older than 75 with active or convalescent COVID-19. Input material: peripheral blood. This chain connects TRBV9 to TRBJ1-5; D is possibly TRBD1 (5 bases). CDR3: CASSAETENQPQHF. For the CDR3, the DNA is TGTGCCAGCAGCGCAGAGACAGAAAATCAGCCCCAGCATTTT.